This entry features one T cell receptor beta chain sequence. Looked up from germline, CDR1 is SGHRS and CDR2 is YFSETQ. The CDR3 is 13 residues long. V was shortened by 3 bases and J by 0 bases, with 6 bases between the two germline ends. Clones were read by immunoSEQ multiplex PCR, and TCRdb kept only the in-frame ones, dropping some. The sample holds some 240,000 clones, more than 65% seen once. This record belongs to a study of Tregs in tolerant kidney transplant recipients. Sequencing was carried out using CD4+ T cells from blood. This receptor was identified in a human donor in good health. The chain carries TRBV5-1 and TRBJ1-1, with TRBD1 as a possible D gene (6 bases). CDR3 nucleotide sequence: TGCGCCAGCAGCTGGACAGTGAACACTGAAGCTTTCTTT. Amino acids: CASSWTVNTEAFF.